Described below is a single TCR beta chain sequence and its context. These data originate in a study of T-cell reconstitution after alpha-beta-depleted transplantation in children. CDR1 is DFQATT, CDR2 SNEGSKA, per germline (reference sequence). The CDR3 extends over 13 amino acids. V was trimmed by 3 bases and J by 4 bases, leaving 13 bases between them. Library preparation (for TCRbeta) was performed with unique molecular identifiers. TCRdb itself ran the PCR reads through MiXCR, one entry per CDR3 protein. This sample has about 360,000 distinct CDR3 sequences, with 13% found just once. The chain joins TRBV20-1 to TRBJ2-7; D unresolved. This sample comprised PBMCs, obtained from the stem cell graft. The TCR comes from a human donor who donated a stem cell graft to a child with Fanconi anemia. CDR3 amino acids: CSASSGSSYEQYF. The CDR3 DNA follows: TGCAGTGCTAGTTCTGGGTCTAGTTACGAGCAGTACTTC.